The T cell receptor (beta chain) described here comes from a study of T cells in Graves' hyperthyroidism and ophthalmopathy. Whole-study context: The authors collected peripheral blood at initial diagnosis, before any treatment.

Study conclusions and caveats: From stable hyperthyroidism, ophthalmopathy was separated by a 13 V-J model.

This clonotype was found many times. Its antigen is not identified. Germline loops: CDR1 SGHVS, CDR2 FQNEAQ. This CDR3 has 13 amino acids. Trimming cost V 2 bases and J 7 bases; bases outside gene matches: 1. Using RNA transcripts as the source, TCR beta CDR3 regions were amplified. An initial round of RT-PCR targeting the TCR CDR3 relied on the HTBI primer set. TCRdb reprocessed the multiplex PCR reads via MiXCR and lists one record per CDR3 protein. The table includes 350,000 to 400,000 distinct CDR3 sequences, about a fifth detected once. Lactation, pregnancy, other autoimmune disease or uncontrolled infection led to exclusion of patients.

The specimen was blood. The sequence derives from a woman younger than 35 with Graves' hyperthyroidism. The V call is TRBV7-8, the J call TRBJ2-5, with TRBD1 matching over 10 bases. CDR3 amino acids: CASSLRTGGTQYF. The CDR3 coding sequence is TGTGCCAGCAGCTTACGGACAGGGGGGACCCAGTACTTC.